This T cell receptor (beta chain) came from a study of CD8+CD57+ T cells in acquired aplastic anemia. According to the study, genomic DNA was the template for TCR beta VDJ and CDR3 profiling. TCRdb re-called the reads through MiXCR, storing one row per CDR3 protein. The table records roughly 61,000 distinct CDR3 sequences, under 55% of them present only once. This clonotype was counted a few times. Possible read error: a much larger clone is one base away. Likely a read error: the CDR3 ends without its conserved phenylalanine or tryptophan. The receptor comes from a human donor in good health, serving as a control. The specimen was sorted CD4+, CD8+, or CD8+CD57+ T cells (not recorded which) from PBMCs.

The CDR3 DNA is TGTGCCAGCAGCCCCCTGGTGGGGAAAGAGACCCAGTACCTC. Amino acids: CASSPLVGKETQYL. The chain has TRBV3-1 and TRBJ2-5; no definite D call. Trimming took 4 bases from V and 3 from J, leaving 12 bases between them. There are 14 residues in the CDR3. CDR1 and CDR2 from the germline V gene are LGHDT and YNNKEL (reference sequence).